The 10 T cell receptor beta chains presented below share a single source sample, sequenced in a study of regulatory T cells in long-lasting Graves disease. With iRepertoire HTBI primers and Arm-PCR of CDR3 regions, TCR beta libraries were built. TCRdb re-analysed the multiplex PCR reads in MiXCR, keeping a single row per CDR3 protein. Found here are approximately 560,000 distinct CDR3 sequences, about 15% of them singletons; the top ten hold 12%. This sample's time point: newly diagnosed GD, antithyroid drugs for less than 3 months. With RNA extracted from PBMCs as input, the TCR library was made. Another study also made use of these data, one on T cells in Graves' hyperthyroidism and ophthalmopathy.

The material sequenced was peripheral blood mononuclear cells (PBMCs), taken at new diagnosis, from a patient treated with antithyroid drugs. The source is a man between 18 and 35 years old with Graves disease.

This clonotype was found a few times. This chain joins TRBV18 and TRBJ1-2; a possible D gene is TRBD1 (5 bases). The V gene lost 2 bases and the J gene lost 5 bases, with 12 bases spanning the gap. CDR1 is KGHSH and CDR2 is LQKENI in the germline V gene. CDR3 length equals 14 residues. The CDR3 DNA is TGTGCCAGCTCACCAGGGACTATCTCATATGGCTACACCTTC. Its protein is CASSPGTISYGYTF. The entire variable domain, with the rest obtained from reference TRBV18 and TRBJ1-2, is as follows: NAGVMQNPRHLVRRRGQEARLRCSPMKGHSHVYWYRQLPEEGLKFMVYLQKENIIDESGMPKERFSAEFPKEGPSILRIQQVVRGDSAAYFCASSPGTISYGYTFGSGTRLTVV.

This chain joins TRBV6-4 and TRBJ2-3, with D possibly TRBD2 on 5 matching bases. V lost 6 bases to trimming and J lost 0 bases, with 13 bases between them. This CDR3 is built from 15 residues. Germline loops: CDR1 MRHNA, CDR2 SNTAGT. CDR3 sequence reads: CASREDGASTDTQYF. DNA of the CDR3: TGTGCCAGCAGGGAGGACGGTGCTAGCACAGATACGCAGTATTTT.

Ten or more counts support this clonotype. The rearrangement links TRBV2 to TRBJ2-5; D not certain. The CDR3 sequence is 11 residues long. The V and J ends lost 4 bases and 6 bases respectively, with 6 bases between them. Germline V gene lookup returns CDR1 SNHLY and CDR2 FYNNEI. CDR3 sequence (DNA): TGTGCCAGCAGTGTCCTCCAGACCCAGTACTTC. Its protein product is CASSVLQTQYF.

This clonotype turned up a few times. The chain joins TRBV6-1 to TRBJ2-1; TRBD1 aligns across 7 bases. Trimming cost V 8 bases and J 4 bases; bases outside gene matches: 5. The CDR3 consists of 13 residues. Germline V gene lookup returns CDR1 MNHNS and CDR2 SASEGT. CDR3 sequence reads: CASLRQGYNEQFF. The CDR3 bases are TGTGCCAGCTTGAGACAGGGATACAATGAGCAGTTCTTC.

Many counts were recorded for this clonotype. CDR3 in amino acids: CASSQGGGRNTIYF. The CDR3 DNA is TGCGCCAGCAGCCAGGGGGGCGGGCGAAACACCATATATTTT. The chain combines TRBV4-1 with TRBJ1-3, with D maybe TRBD1 (6 bases). CDR3 size: 14 residues. Germline V gene data show CDR1 as MGHRA and CDR2 as YSYEKL. V lost 3 bases, J lost 5 bases, and 11 bases lay in between.

V is TRBV20-1 and J is TRBJ1-3, with D uncertain. CDR1 is DFQATT and CDR2 is SNEGSKA in the germline V gene (reference sequence). The V and J ends lost 2 bases and 4 bases respectively, with 9 bases between them. There are 13 residues in the CDR3. Written as DNA, the CDR3 is TGCAGTGCTAGACCCCCGGGGGGAAACACCATATATTTT. Its translation is CSARPPGGNTIYF.

The V call is TRBV7-9, the J call TRBJ2-1, with a tentative D call TRBD2 (5 bases). CDR3 length: 16 residues. CDR1 and CDR2 from the germline V gene are SEHNR and FQNEAQ (reference sequence). The V and J ends lost 5 bases and 4 bases respectively, with 18 bases between them. The CDR3 region is CASSHQSWGAYNEQFF. CDR3 nucleotide sequence: TGTGCCAGCAGCCATCAGAGCTGGGGAGCATACAATGAGCAGTTCTTC.

Details on this clonotype: This sequence may be a read error, since a much larger clone differs from it by one base. V gene TRBV27 combines with J gene TRBJ2-1; 10 nucleotides match TRBD2. The CDR3 length is 16 residues. V lost 5 bases and J lost 10; bases outside the gene matches: 14. CDR1 and CDR2 (germline): MNHEY, SMNVEV (reference sequence). CDR3 sequence reads: CASSLSRTSGTYEQFF. CDR3 DNA: TGTGCCAGCAGTCTTAGCCGGACTAGCGGAACCTACGAGCAGTTCTTC.

There are a few counts of this clonotype. The chain couples TRBV4-1 to TRBJ1-5; D gene ambiguous. Germline CDR1 is MGHRA and CDR2 is YSYEKL. V was clipped by 4 bases and J by 1 base, with 8 bases between them. The CDR3 length is 14 residues. The CDR3: CASSRIESNQPQHF. CDR3 in DNA: TGCGCCAGCAGCCGAATCGAAAGCAATCAGCCCCAGCATTTT.

This clonotype has only a few counts. The chain carries TRBV13 and TRBJ2-7; 13 bases map to TRBD2. From germline, CDR1 is PRHDT and CDR2 FYEKMQ (reference sequence). This CDR3 region has 15 residues. V was pared by 5 bases and J by 5 bases, with 6 bases of the junction left unmatched. The CDR3 is CASSVTSGRAHEQYF. The CDR3 nucleotides are TGTGCCAGCAGCGTAACTAGCGGGAGGGCCCACGAGCAGTACTTC.